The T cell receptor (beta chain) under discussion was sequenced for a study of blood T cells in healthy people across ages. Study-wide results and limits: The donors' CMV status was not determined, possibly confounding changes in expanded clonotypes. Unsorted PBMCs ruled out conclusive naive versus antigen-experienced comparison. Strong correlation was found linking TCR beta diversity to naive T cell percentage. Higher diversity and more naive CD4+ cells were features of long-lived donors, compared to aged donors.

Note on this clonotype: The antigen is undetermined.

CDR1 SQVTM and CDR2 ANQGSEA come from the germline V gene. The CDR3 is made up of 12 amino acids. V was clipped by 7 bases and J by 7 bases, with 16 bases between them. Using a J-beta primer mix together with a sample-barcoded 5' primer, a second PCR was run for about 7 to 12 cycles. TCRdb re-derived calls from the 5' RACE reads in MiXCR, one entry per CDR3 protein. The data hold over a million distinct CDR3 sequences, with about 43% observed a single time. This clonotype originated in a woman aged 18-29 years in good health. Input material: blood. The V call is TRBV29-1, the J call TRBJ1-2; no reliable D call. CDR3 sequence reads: CSDAGSSGGYTF. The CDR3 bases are TGCAGCGACGCGGGCTCTTCTGGTGGCTACACCTTC.